This TCR beta chain was retrieved from a study of T cell responses to AZD1222 COVID-19 vaccine. CDR3 length equals 15 residues. In germline, CDR1 is MDHEN, CDR2 SYDVKM. Trimming took 9 bases from V and 8 from J; bases not matched to a gene: 15. TCRdb keeps only in-frame clones here, not all; method: immunoSEQ multiplex PCR. The data show over 130,000 clones, with roughly 91% seen just once and approximately 2.8% held by the top ten. The V gene is TRBV28, the J gene TRBJ2-1; 8 nucleotides agree with TRBD2. The sequence was collected from an adult who received the AZD1222 COVID-19 vaccine. The starting material was peripheral blood, obtained 28 days after the second AZD1222 dose. The CDR3 bases are TGTGCCAGTGGGTGGGTAGCGGGATCGGTCGATGAGCAGTTCTTC. This sequence encodes CASGWVAGSVDEQFF.